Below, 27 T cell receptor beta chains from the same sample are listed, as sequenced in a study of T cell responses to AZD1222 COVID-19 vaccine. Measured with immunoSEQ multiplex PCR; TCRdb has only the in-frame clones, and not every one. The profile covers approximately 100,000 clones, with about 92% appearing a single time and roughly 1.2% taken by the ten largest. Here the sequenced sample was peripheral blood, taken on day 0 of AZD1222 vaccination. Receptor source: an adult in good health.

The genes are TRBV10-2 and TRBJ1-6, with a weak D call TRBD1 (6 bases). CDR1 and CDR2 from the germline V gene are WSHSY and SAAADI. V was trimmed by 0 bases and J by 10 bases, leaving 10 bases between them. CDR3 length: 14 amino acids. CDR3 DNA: TGCGCCAGCAGTGAGTCGGAGGGGGAATCACCCCTCCACTTT. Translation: CASSESEGESPLHF.

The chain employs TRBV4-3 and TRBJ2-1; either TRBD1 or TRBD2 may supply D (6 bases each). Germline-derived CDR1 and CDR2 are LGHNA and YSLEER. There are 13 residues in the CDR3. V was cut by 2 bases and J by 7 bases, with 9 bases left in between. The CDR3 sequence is CASSQWGANEQFF. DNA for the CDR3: TGCGCCAGCAGCCAATGGGGGGCTAATGAGCAGTTCTTC.

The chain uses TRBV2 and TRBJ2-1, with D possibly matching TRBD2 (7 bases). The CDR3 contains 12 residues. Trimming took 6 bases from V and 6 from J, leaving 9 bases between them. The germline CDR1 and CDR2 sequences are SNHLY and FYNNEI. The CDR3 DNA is TGTGCCAGCAGGGGGGGGCGCAATGAGCAGTTCTTC. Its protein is CASRGGRNEQFF.

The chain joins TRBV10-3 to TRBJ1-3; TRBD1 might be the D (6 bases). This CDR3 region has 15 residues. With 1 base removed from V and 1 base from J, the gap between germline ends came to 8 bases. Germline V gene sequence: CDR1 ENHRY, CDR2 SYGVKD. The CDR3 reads CAISEFTGSGNTIYF. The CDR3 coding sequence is TGTGCCATCAGTGAGTTTACAGGGTCTGGAAACACCATATATTTT.

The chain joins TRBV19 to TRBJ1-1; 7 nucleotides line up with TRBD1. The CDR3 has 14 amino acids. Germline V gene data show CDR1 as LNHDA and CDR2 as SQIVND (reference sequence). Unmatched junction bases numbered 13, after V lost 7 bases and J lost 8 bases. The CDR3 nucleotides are TGTGCCAGTACCCCGGGAGGGGGCTTTTCAGAAGCTTTCTTT. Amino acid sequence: CASTPGGGFSEAFF. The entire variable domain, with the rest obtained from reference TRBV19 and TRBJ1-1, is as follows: DGGITQSPKYLFRKEGQNVTLSCEQNLNHDAMYWYRQDPGQGLRLIYYSQIVNDFQKGDIAEGYSVSREKKESFPLTVTSAQKNPTAFYLCASTPGGGFSEAFFGQGTRLTVV.

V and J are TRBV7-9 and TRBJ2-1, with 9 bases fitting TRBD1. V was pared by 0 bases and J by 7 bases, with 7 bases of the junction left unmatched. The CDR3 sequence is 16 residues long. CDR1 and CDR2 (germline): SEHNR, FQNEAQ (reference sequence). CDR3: CASSLAGRQGGNEQFF. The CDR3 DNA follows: TGTGCCAGCAGCTTAGCGGGGAGACAGGGGGGGAATGAGCAGTTCTTC.

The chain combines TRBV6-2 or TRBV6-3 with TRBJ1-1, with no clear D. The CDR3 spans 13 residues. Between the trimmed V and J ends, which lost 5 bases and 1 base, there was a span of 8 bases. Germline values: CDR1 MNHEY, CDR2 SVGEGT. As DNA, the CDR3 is TGTGCCAGCAGTGCAACGGAGAACACTGAAGCTTTCTTT. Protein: CASSATENTEAFF.

The CDR3 region has the DNA TGTGCCAGCAGTTCCCTGAGAGGGGGCTATGGCTACACCTTC. Protein product: CASSSLRGGYGYTF. V gene TRBV28 combines with J gene TRBJ1-2; weak D call: TRBD1 (6 bases). Germline V gene lookup returns CDR1 MDHEN and CDR2 SYDVKM. Trimming left V 4 bases short and J 4 bases short, with 13 bases between. This CDR3 is 14 amino acids long.

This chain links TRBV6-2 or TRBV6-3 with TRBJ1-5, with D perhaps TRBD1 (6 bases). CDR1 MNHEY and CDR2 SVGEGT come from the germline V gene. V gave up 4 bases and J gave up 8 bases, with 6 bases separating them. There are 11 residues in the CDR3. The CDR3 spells CASSSGEPQHF. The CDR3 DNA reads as TGTGCCAGCAGTTCAGGGGAGCCCCAGCATTTT.

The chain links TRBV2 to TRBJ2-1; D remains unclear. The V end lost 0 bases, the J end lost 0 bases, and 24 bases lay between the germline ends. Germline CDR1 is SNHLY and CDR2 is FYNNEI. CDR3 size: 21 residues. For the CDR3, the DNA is TGTGCCAGCAGTGAAGCGCTTCCCGTTGTAGGGCGGCAAAGCTCCTACAATGAGCAGTTCTTC. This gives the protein CASSEALPVVGRQSSYNEQFF.

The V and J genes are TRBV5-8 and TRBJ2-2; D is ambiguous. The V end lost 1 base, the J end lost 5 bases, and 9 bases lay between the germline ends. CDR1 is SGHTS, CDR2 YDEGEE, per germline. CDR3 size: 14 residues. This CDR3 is CASSLKVGTGELFF. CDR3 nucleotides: TGTGCCAGCAGCTTGAAGGTCGGGACCGGGGAGCTGTTTTTT.

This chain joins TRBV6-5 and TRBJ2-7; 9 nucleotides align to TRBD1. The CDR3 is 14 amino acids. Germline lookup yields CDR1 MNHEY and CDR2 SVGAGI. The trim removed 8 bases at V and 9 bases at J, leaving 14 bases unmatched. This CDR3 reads CASALGQGRGWQYF. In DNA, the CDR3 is TGTGCCAGCGCCCTGGGACAGGGACGAGGTTGGCAGTACTTC.

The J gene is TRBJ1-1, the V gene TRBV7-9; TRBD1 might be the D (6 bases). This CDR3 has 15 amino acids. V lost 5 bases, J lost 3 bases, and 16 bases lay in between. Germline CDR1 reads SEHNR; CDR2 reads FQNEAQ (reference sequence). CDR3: CASSHRDIRDTEAFF. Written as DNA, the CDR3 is TGTGCCAGCAGCCATCGGGACATTCGGGACACTGAAGCTTTCTTT.

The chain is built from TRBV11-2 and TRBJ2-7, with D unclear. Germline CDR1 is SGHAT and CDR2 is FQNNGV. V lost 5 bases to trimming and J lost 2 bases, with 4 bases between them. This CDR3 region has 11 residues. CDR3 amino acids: CASSQAYEQYF. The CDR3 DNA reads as TGTGCCAGCAGCCAAGCCTACGAGCAGTACTTC.

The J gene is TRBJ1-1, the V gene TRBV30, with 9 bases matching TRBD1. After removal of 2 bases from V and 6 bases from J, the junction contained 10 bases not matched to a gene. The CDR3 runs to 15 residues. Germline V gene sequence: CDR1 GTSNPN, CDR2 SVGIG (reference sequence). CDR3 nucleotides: TGTGCCTGGAGTCGACAGGGGGTTTCGGTCCCTGAAGCTTTCTTT. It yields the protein CAWSRQGVSVPEAFF.

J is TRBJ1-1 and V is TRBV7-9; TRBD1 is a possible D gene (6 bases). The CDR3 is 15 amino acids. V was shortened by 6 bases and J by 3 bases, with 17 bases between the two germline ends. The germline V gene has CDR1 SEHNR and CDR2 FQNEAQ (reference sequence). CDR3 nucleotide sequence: TGTGCCAGCAGACGACTGCAGGGGTGGGACACTGAAGCTTTCTTT. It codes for CASRRLQGWDTEAFF.

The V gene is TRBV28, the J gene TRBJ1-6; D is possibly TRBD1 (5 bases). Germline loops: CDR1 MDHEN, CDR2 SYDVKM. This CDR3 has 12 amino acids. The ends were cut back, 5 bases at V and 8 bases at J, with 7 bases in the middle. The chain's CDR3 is CASSRQYSPLHF. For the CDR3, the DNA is TGTGCCAGCAGTCGACAGTATTCACCCCTCCACTTT.

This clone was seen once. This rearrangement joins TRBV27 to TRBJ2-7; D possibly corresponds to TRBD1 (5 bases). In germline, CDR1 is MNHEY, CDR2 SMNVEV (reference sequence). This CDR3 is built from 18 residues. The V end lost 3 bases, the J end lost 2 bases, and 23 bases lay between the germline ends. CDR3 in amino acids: CASSLKFLGHPYPYEQYF. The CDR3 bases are TGTGCCAGCAGTTTGAAATTTCTGGGGCATCCGTACCCCTACGAGCAGTACTTC.

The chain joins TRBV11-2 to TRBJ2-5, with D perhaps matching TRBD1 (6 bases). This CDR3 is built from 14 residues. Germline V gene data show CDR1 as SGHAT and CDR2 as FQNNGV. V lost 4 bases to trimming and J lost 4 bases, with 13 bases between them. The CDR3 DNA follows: TGTGCCAGCAGCTCCAGTCCAGGGGTAGAGACCCAGTACTTC. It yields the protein CASSSSPGVETQYF.

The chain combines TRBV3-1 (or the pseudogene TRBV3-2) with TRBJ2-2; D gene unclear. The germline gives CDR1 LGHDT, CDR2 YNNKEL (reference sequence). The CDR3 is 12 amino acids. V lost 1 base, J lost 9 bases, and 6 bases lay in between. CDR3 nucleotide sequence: TGTGCCAGCAGCCAAGCGGCGAGGGAGCTGTTTTTT. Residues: CASSQAARELFF.

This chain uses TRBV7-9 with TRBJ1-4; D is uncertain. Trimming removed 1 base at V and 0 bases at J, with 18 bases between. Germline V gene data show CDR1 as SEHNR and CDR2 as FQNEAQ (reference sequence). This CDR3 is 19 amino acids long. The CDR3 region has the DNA TGTGCCAGCAGCTTAGGGTTGGGCTTTCCACCGGCAACTAATGAAAAACTGTTTTTT. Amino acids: CASSLGLGFPPATNEKLFF.

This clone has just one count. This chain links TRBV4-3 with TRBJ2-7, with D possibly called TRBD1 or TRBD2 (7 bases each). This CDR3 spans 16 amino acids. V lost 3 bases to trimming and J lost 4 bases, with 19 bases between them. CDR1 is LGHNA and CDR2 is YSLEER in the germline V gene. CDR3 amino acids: CASSQGGGQSYYEQYF. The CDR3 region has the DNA TGCGCCAGCAGCCAGGGAGGGGGCCAATCTTATTACGAGCAGTACTTC.

The CDR3 DNA sequence: TGTGCCAGTATTCCTGCTGCATCAACCGTTTCGAGTGGCTATGGCTACACCTTC. This sequence encodes CASIPAASTVSSGYGYTF. The chain combines TRBV19 with TRBJ1-2; D is unresolved. The CDR3 contains 18 residues. Germline CDR1 and CDR2: LNHDA and SQIVND (reference sequence). V was pared by 7 bases and J by 4 bases, with 28 bases between.

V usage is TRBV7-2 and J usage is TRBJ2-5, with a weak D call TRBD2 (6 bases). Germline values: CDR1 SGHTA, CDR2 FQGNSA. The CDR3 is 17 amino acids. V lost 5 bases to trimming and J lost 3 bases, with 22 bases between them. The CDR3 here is CASSGFPPPSAEETQYF. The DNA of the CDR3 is TGTGCCAGCAGCGGATTTCCCCCCCCTAGCGCTGAAGAGACCCAGTACTTC.

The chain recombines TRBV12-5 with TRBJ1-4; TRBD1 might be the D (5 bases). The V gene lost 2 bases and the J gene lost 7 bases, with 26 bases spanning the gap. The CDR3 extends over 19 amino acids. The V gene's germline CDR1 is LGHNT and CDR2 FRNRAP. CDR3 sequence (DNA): TGTGCTAGTGGTTTGTTCACAAAAGAATCCACAGGCGTAGGTGAAAAACTGTTTTTT. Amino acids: CASGLFTKESTGVGEKLFF.

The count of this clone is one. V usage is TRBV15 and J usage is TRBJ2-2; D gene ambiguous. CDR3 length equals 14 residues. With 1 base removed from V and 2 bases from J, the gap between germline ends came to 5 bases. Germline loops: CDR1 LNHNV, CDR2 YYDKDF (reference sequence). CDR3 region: CATSRGQNTGELFF. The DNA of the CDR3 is TGTGCCACCAGCAGAGGGCAAAACACCGGGGAGCTGTTTTTT.

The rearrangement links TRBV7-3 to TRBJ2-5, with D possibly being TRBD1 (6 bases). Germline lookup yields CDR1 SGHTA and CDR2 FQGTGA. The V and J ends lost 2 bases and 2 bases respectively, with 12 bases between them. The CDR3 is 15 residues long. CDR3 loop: CASSLVGGTQETQYF. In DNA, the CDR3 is TGTGCCAGCAGCTTAGTAGGGGGAACTCAAGAGACCCAGTACTTC.